The present TCR beta chain was sequenced within a study of blood T cells in healthy people across ages. Study outcomes and limitations: No conclusive comparison of naive versus antigen-experienced cells was possible with unsorted PBMCs. It was the long-lived donors that had more naive CD4+ cells and higher diversity than aged donors. Nothing was known about donor CMV status, and this possibly confounded expanded clonotype changes.

Turning to this clonotype: What it recognizes is unknown.

A sample-barcoded 5' primer and a J-beta primer mix were used in a second PCR of roughly 7 to 11 cycles. MiXCR, run by TCRdb on the 5' RACE reads, gives a single entry per CDR3 protein. Of some 780,000 distinct CDR3 sequences in the sample, approximately 60% are singletons; the top ten hold about a quarter. Germline V gene lookup returns CDR1 ENHRY and CDR2 SYGVKD. V was shortened by 11 bases and J by 6 bases, with 18 bases between the two germline ends. The CDR3 is 13 amino acids. The chain links TRBV10-3 to TRBJ2-3; no firm D call. This clonotype was obtained from a man aged 35 to 55 in good health. The sequenced sample consisted of blood. In nucleotides, the CDR3 is TGTGCCGCAGAGAAAGGTCCTTTGGATACGCAGTATTTT. Its protein product is CAAEKGPLDTQYF.